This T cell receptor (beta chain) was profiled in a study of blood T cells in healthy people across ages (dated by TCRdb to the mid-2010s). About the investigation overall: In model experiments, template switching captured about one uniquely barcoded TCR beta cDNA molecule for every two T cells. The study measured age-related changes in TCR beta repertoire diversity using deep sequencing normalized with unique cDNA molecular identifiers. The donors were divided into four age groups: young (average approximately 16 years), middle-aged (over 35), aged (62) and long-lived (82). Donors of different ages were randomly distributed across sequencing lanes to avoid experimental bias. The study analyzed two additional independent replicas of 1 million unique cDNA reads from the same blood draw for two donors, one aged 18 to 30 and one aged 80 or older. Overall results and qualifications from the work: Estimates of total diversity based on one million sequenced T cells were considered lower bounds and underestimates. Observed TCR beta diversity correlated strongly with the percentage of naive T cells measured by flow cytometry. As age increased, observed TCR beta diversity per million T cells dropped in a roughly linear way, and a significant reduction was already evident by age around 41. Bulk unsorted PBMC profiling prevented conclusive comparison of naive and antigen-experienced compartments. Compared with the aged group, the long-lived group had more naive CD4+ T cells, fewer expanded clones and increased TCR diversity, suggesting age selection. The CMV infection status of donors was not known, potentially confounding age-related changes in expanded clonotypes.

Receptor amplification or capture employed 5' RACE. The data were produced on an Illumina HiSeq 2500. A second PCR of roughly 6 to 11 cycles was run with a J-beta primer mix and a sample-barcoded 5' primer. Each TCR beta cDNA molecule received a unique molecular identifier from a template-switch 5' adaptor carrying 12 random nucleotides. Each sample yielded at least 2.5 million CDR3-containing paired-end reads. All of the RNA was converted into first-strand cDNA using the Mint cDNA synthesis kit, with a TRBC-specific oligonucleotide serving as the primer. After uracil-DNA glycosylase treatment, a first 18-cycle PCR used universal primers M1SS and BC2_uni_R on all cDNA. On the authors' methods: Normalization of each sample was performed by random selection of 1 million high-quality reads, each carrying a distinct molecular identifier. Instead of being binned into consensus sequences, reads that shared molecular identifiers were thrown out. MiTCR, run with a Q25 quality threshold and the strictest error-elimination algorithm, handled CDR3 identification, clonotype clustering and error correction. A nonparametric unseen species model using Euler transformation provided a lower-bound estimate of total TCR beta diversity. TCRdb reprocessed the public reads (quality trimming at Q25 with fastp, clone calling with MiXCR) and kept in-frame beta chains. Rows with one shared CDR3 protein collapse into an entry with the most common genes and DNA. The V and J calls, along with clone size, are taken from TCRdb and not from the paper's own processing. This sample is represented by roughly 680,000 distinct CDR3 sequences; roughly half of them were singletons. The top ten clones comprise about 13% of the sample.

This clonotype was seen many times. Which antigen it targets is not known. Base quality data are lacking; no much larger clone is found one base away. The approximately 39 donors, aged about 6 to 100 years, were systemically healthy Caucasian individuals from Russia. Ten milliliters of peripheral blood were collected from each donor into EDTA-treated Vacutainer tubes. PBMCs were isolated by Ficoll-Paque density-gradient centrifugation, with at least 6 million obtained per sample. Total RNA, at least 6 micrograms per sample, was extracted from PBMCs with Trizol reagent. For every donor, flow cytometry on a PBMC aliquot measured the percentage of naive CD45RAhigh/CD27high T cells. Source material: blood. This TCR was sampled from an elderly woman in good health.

The CDR3 in this case is CASSFLGTSGPTQYF. The DNA sequence follows: TGTGCCAGCAGTTTCCTCGGGACTAGCGGACCTACGCAGTATTTT. The chain couples TRBV6-2 or TRBV6-3 to TRBJ2-3; 11 middle bases align to TRBD2. The germline V gene yields MNHEY for CDR1 and SVGEGT for CDR2. Including cysteine and phenylalanine, the CDR3 has 15 amino acids. Only the CDR3 DNA stays, 45 bases, in frame from base 1. At the junction V is shortened by 4 bases and J by 8 bases; bases outside the gene matches: 8.